This T cell receptor (beta chain) came from a study of human T cells and chemical hapten exposure. This clonotype was counted ten times or more. Its antigen is not known. Per germline, CDR1 MNHEY and CDR2 SVGEGT. The CDR3 totals 16 residues. V shed 3 bases and J 7 bases; nucleotides not matched to a gene: 11. The authors' total RNA extraction used unfractionated whole blood. General study points: The study found that DPC sensitization did not change TCRs above 1 in 1000 frequency.

Individual cDNA molecules received unique molecular identifiers in the library. TCRdb recomputed calls from the 5' RACE reads with MiXCR, one row per CDR3 protein. The profile shows around 140,000 distinct CDR3 sequences, around 4.4% of them singletons. The chain couples TRBV6-2 or TRBV6-3 to TRBJ2-1; 8 nucleotides match TRBD2. This sequence was found in a female donor in good health. CDR3 region: CASSYRLRLANNEQFF. DNA of the CDR3: TGTGCCAGCAGTTATCGCTTGCGACTAGCGAATAATGAGCAGTTCTTC.